This T cell receptor beta chain was identified during a study of OX40 agonist ivuxolimab in advanced cancers. General study points: Researchers did not determine the expanded peripheral T cells' antigen specificity. Among the least clonally expanded were partial responders at 0.1-3.0 mg/kg. With doses of 0.1 to 3.0 mg/kg, CD4+ and CD8+ blood T cells had undergone clonal expansion by week 6.

The method was immunoSEQ multiplex PCR; TCRdb's version includes in-frame clones alone and lacks a portion of them. The table lists approximately 12,000 clones, roughly 69% of them singletons. Turning to this clone: The antigen is not known.

V gave up 4 bases and J gave up 3 bases, with 8 bases separating them. This CDR3 has 12 residues. Germline-derived CDR1 and CDR2 are SGHDT and YYEEEE. Specimen: CD4+ or CD8+ T cells sorted from blood, collected in a trial of the OX40 agonist ivuxolimab. The chain carries TRBV5-6 and TRBJ2-7, with D possibly matching TRBD2 (6 bases). The TCR comes from an adult with an advanced solid tumor such as melanoma, head and neck, liver or kidney cancer. DNA of the CDR3: TGTGCCAGCAGCCCCGGGAGCTACGAGCAGTACTTC. It is translated as CASSPGSYEQYF.